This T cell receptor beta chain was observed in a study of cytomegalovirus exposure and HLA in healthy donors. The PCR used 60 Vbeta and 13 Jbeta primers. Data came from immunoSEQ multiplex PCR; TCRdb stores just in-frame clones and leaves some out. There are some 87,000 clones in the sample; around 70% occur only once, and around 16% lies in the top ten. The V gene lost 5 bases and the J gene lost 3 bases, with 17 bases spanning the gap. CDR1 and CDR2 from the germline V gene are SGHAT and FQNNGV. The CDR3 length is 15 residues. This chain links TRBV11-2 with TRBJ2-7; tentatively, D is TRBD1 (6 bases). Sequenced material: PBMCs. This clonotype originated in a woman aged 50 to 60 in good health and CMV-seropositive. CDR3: CASSARLLQGYEQYF. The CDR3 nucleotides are TGTGCCAGCAGCGCGCGTCTCCTACAGGGCTACGAGCAGTACTTC.